The rows below give T cell receptor beta chains drawn from one sample of a study of prognosis after radiotherapy for stage I lung cancer. Via MiXCR, TCRdb re-called the multiplex PCR reads, giving one row per CDR3 protein. Of almost 40,000 distinct CDR3 sequences listed, around 22% are singletons. Sequencing used PBMCs, obtained before or after stereotactic body radiation therapy (not recorded which). The receptors were sampled from a donor at least 50 years old with non-small cell lung cancer. CDR3s include the opening cysteine and the closing phenylalanine or tryptophan. Fields, in order: CDR3 protein, CDR3 DNA, D gene, J gene, V gene, clone size. The D gene is left open where the match is weak. Clone sizes are given selectively: once, few, many, or a class where the clone is expanded.

CDR3aa: CASSLSGLAGAGELFF; CDR3nt: TGCGCCAGCAGCTTGTCGGGACTAGCGGGAGCCGGGGAGCTGTTTTTT; d_gene: TRBD2; j_gene: TRBJ2-2; v_gene: TRBV5-1; abundance: many
CDR3aa: CASSRALTGGTTNYGYTF; CDR3nt: TGCGCCAGCAGCCGCGCATTGACAGGAGGAACAACTAACTATGGCTACACCTTC; d_gene: NA; j_gene: TRBJ1-2; v_gene: TRBV4-1; abundance: NA
CDR3aa: CSARVRQGAIEAFF; CDR3nt: TGCAGTGCTAGAGTTAGACAGGGGGCTATTGAAGCTTTCTTT; d_gene: TRBD1; j_gene: TRBJ1-1; v_gene: TRBV20-1; abundance: many
CDR3aa: CASSPLTTTGRSEAFF; CDR3nt: TGTGCCAGCTCACCCCTTACGACAACTGGCCGAAGCGAAGCTTTCTTT; d_gene: NA; j_gene: TRBJ1-1; v_gene: TRBV18; abundance: many
CDR3aa: CARSFGASGGQENQYF; CDR3nt: TGTGCCAGGAGTTTCGGGGCTAGCGGGGGCCAAGAGAACCAGTACTTC; d_gene: TRBD2; j_gene: TRBJ2-5; v_gene: TRBV28; abundance: once
CDR3aa: CASSPRRGSGGEGYF; CDR3nt: TGTGCCAGCAGCCCCCGGAGGGGTAGCGGGGGAGAGGGGTACTTC; d_gene: TRBD2; j_gene: TRBJ2-5; v_gene: TRBV6-1; abundance: many
CDR3aa: CASRTTGVTDTQYF; CDR3nt: TGTGCCAGCAGAACGACCGGGGTAACAGATACGCAGTATTTT; d_gene: NA; j_gene: TRBJ2-3; v_gene: TRBV28; abundance: many
CDR3aa: CSARGLGATQETQYF; CDR3nt: TGCAGTGCTAGAGGACTAGGTGCTACACAAGAGACCCAGTACTTC; d_gene: NA; j_gene: TRBJ2-5; v_gene: TRBV20-1; abundance: many
CDR3aa: CASSDQETQYF; CDR3nt: TGTGCCAGCAGCGACCAAGAGACCCAGTACTTC; d_gene: NA; j_gene: TRBJ2-5; v_gene: TRBV7-6; abundance: few
CDR3aa: CASSLSNRGVNYGYTF; CDR3nt: TGTGCCAGCAGTTTATCCAACAGGGGGGTTAACTATGGCTACACCTTC; d_gene: TRBD1; j_gene: TRBJ1-2; v_gene: TRBV28; abundance: many
CDR3aa: CSAGGQDRGDTEAFF; CDR3nt: TGCAGTGCGGGAGGACAGGACAGGGGTGACACTGAAGCTTTCTTT; d_gene: TRBD1; j_gene: TRBJ1-1; v_gene: TRBV20-1; abundance: many
CDR3aa: CASSPGEAGNYGYTF; CDR3nt: TGTGCCAGCTCACCCGGAGAGGCTGGTAACTATGGCTACACCTTC; d_gene: NA; j_gene: TRBJ1-2; v_gene: TRBV18; abundance: many
CDR3aa: CASSLDRGEAFF; CDR3nt: TGTGCCAGCAGTTTAGACAGGGGAGAAGCTTTCTTT; d_gene: TRBD1; j_gene: TRBJ1-1; v_gene: TRBV28; abundance: many